The 17 T cell receptor beta chains below come from one sample, sequenced in a study of identifying expanded T cells in peripheral blood. Produced via immunoSEQ multiplex PCR; TCRdb's table is partial and in-frame only. The sample has about 94,000 clones; approximately 91% are singletons. Material: blood. These TCRs come from a person between 18 and 69 years old in good health.

The chain joins TRBV6-5 to TRBJ1-5; tentative D call: TRBD1 (6 bases). This CDR3 is 15 amino acids long. Germline V gives CDR1 MNHEY, CDR2 SVGAGI. V was cut by 5 bases and J by 4 bases, with 15 bases left in between. CDR3 sequence: CASSPLRGENQPQHF. As DNA, the CDR3 is TGTGCCAGCAGTCCGCTCAGGGGAGAGAATCAGCCCCAGCATTTT.

This clone has a count of ten or more. The chain joins TRBV5-8 to TRBJ2-3; maybe TRBD1 (5 bases). Germline assignment: CDR1 SGHTS and CDR2 YDEGEE. V was clipped by 0 bases and J by 6 bases, with 14 bases between them. The CDR3 consists of 15 residues. This chain's CDR3 is CASSLGGHSIDTQYF. CDR3 nucleotide sequence: TGTGCCAGCAGCTTGGGTGGACACTCCATCGATACGCAGTATTTT.

The chain couples TRBV27 to TRBJ2-5; 7 bases agree with TRBD1. The CDR3 length is 15 residues. Germline V gives CDR1 MNHEY, CDR2 SMNVEV (reference sequence). The V and J ends lost 2 bases and 7 bases, in that order; junction bases with no gene match: 10. The CDR3 DNA follows: TGTGCCAGCAGTTTAACAGGGGTCGGGCGGAGGACCCAGTACTTC. Its translation: CASSLTGVGRRTQYF.

This clone was detected only once. The chain carries TRBV18 and TRBJ2-3; TRBD2 might be the D (7 bases). Deletions cut 0 bases from V and 4 bases from J, with 11 bases between. The V gene's germline CDR1 is KGHSH and CDR2 LQKENI. The CDR3 has 15 residues. The CDR3: CASSPPGGVADTQYF. CDR3 nucleotides: TGTGCCAGCTCACCACCAGGGGGGGTAGCAGATACGCAGTATTTT.

The V and J genes are TRBV12-5 and TRBJ2-3, with 7 positions matching TRBD2. J lost 10 bases, V lost 7 bases, and 8 bases had no gene match. The CDR3 contains 12 residues. Germline CDR1 reads LGHNT; CDR2 reads FRNRAP. As DNA, the CDR3 is TGTGCTAGTGCCACCAGCGGGATGGCGCAGTATTTT. This translates into CASATSGMAQYF.

The chain carries TRBV2 and TRBJ1-2, with 7 bases aligning to TRBD1. Germline CDR1 and CDR2: SNHLY and FYNNEI. Germline trimming cut 0 bases from V and 4 bases from J; bases unmatched to any gene: 5. This CDR3 is built from 15 residues. CDR3 region: CASSEALQGVYGYTF. CDR3 bases: TGTGCCAGCAGTGAAGCGCTGCAGGGGGTCTATGGCTACACCTTC.

This chain joins TRBV27 and TRBJ1-2; D is uncertain. The length of the CDR3 is 13 residues. Germline CDR1 reads MNHEY; CDR2 reads SMNVEV (reference sequence). V was cut by 2 bases and J by 8 bases, with 12 bases left in between. CDR3 loop: CASSLRVDWGYTF. CDR3 nucleotides: TGTGCCAGCAGTTTAAGGGTGGATTGGGGCTACACCTTC.

The chain carries TRBV13 and TRBJ2-7, with 8 bases identical to TRBD1. The CDR3 is 13 residues long. The V segment lost 3 bases and the J segment 5 bases; nucleotides outside the gene matches: 3. Per germline, CDR1 PRHDT and CDR2 FYEKMQ (reference sequence). CDR3 loop: CASSFRGPDEQYF. In DNA form, the CDR3 reads TGTGCCAGCAGCTTCAGGGGGCCGGACGAGCAGTACTTC. Full variable domain (outside the CDR3, taken from reference TRBV13 and TRBJ2-7): AAGVIQSPRHLIKEKRETATLKCYPIPRHDTVYWYQQGPGQDPQFLISFYEKMQSDKGSIPDRFSAQQFSDYHSELNMSSLELGDSALYFCASSFRGPDEQYFGPGTRLTVT.

The V and J genes are TRBV10-3 and TRBJ1-2; no clear D gene. Trimming removed 7 bases at V and 4 bases at J, with 4 bases between. CDR1 and CDR2 from the germline V gene are ENHRY and SYGVKD. The CDR3 loop spans 10 amino acids. The CDR3 coding sequence is TGTGCCATCATAAGCTATGGCTACACCTTC. Residues: CAIISYGYTF.

The chain has TRBV2 and TRBJ1-2; 8 nucleotides agree with TRBD1. V was clipped by 6 bases and J by 6 bases; unmatched bases: 6. Germline V gives CDR1 SNHLY, CDR2 FYNNEI. This CDR3 comprises 13 residues. CDR3 sequence reads: CASRPQGANGYTF. CDR3 in DNA: TGTGCCAGCAGGCCGCAGGGGGCGAATGGCTACACCTTC.

The chain employs TRBV29-1 and TRBJ1-2; 8 nucleotides align to TRBD1. This CDR3 region has 13 residues. The junction had 4 bases not matched to a gene; V was cut back by 3 bases and J by 4 bases. The V gene's germline CDR1 is SQVTM and CDR2 ANQGSEA. CDR3 loop: CSVETGTGYGYTF. DNA of the CDR3: TGCAGCGTTGAGACCGGGACAGGCTATGGCTACACCTTC.

The V call is TRBV6-5, the J call TRBJ2-3; a weak D match, TRBD1 (6 bases). The CDR3 runs to 15 residues. Trimming shortened V by 4 bases and J by 3 bases, and 14 bases separated the two germline ends. Germline V CDR1 and CDR2: MNHEY, SVGAGI. CDR3 protein: CASSSAQGRTDTQYF. CDR3 bases: TGTGCCAGCAGTTCCGCCCAGGGGCGGACAGATACGCAGTATTTT.

The chain combines TRBV6-6 with TRBJ2-1; a possible D gene is TRBD1 (5 bases). V lost 5 bases and J 6 bases, leaving 14 bases between the germline ends. There are 14 residues in the CDR3. Germline V CDR1 and CDR2: MNHNY, SVGAGI (reference sequence). CDR3 sequence reads: CASSVGESVNEQFF. The CDR3 DNA reads TGTGCCAGCAGTGTAGGGGAATCAGTCAATGAGCAGTTCTTC.

The rearrangement joins TRBV30 to TRBJ1-5, with 7 bases matching TRBD1. Trimming took 5 bases from V and 7 from J; bases not matched to a gene: 5. The CDR3 length is 12 residues. Germline-derived CDR1 and CDR2 are GTSNPN and SVGIG (reference sequence). This CDR3 is CAWGRQGQPQHF. As DNA, the CDR3 is TGTGCCTGGGGTAGACAGGGCCAGCCCCAGCATTTT.

Only one count was recorded for this clone. The CDR3 reads CASSLGSGLNTEAFF. The CDR3 DNA reads as TGTGCCAGCAGCTTAGGTTCAGGGTTGAACACTGAAGCTTTCTTT. V gene TRBV7-2 combines with J gene TRBJ1-1; the D gene is possibly TRBD1 (5 bases). This CDR3 spans 15 amino acids. The germline V gene has CDR1 SGHTA and CDR2 FQGNSA. Trimming cost V 1 base and J 0 bases, with 9 bases left between them. The full variable domain, its missing parts supplied by reference TRBV7-2 and TRBJ1-1, is GAGVSQSPSNKVTEKGKDVELRCDPISGHTALYWYRQSLGQGLEFLIYFQGNSAPDKSGLPSDRFSAERTGGSVSTLTIQRTQQEDSAVYLCASSLGSGLNTEAFFGQGTRLTVV.

This clone is a singleton in its sample. The V gene is TRBV7-9, the J gene TRBJ1-1, with D possibly being TRBD1 (6 bases). Germline V gene lookup returns CDR1 SEHNR and CDR2 FQNEAQ (reference sequence). The CDR3 runs to 16 residues. Trimming left V 8 bases short and J 0 bases short, with 19 bases between. The CDR3 coding sequence is TGTGCCAGCCAGGACGGACAGTTACGGGTGAACACTGAAGCTTTCTTT. Protein: CASQDGQLRVNTEAFF.

The CDR3, as DNA: TGTGCCAGCAGCCGGCCTAGCGGGGGGCGGGAGACCCAGTACTTC. It is translated as CASSRPSGGRETQYF. The rearrangement joins TRBV9 to TRBJ2-5; TRBD2 agrees at 11 bases. Trimming cost V 4 bases and J 5 bases; bases outside gene matches: 7. The V gene's germline CDR1 is SGDLS and CDR2 YYNGEE. The CDR3 sequence is 15 residues long.